Listed here are 27 T cell receptor beta chains from one sample, sequenced in a study of T cell repertoires in cytomegalovirus infection. TCRdb re-called the reads through MiXCR, storing one row per CDR3 protein. Among around 330,000 distinct CDR3 sequences listed, under 20% were seen once. The specimen was PBMCs. The receptors here all came from a human donor in good health (CMV status not recorded). Some clones in this sample may be carry-over from other donors' samples.

The chain couples TRBV12-3 or TRBV12-4 to TRBJ1-5; 7 bases line up with TRBD1. The CDR3 is 15 residues long. V lost 6 bases to trimming and J lost 4 bases; unmatched junction nucleotides: 9. CDR3 coding DNA: TGTGCCAGCAGCTTACAGGGGCTGGCGAATCAGCCCCAGCATTTT. This codes for CASSLQGLANQPQHF.

This chain joins TRBV10-3 and TRBJ2-1, with 16 positions matching TRBD2. Germline values: CDR1 ENHRY, CDR2 SYGVKD. V lost 6 bases, J lost 7 bases, and 9 bases stayed unmatched. This CDR3 is built from 17 residues. The CDR3 sequence is CAISLGTSGGARNEQFF. The CDR3 DNA reads TGTGCCATCAGCCTCGGGACTAGCGGGGGGGCCAGGAATGAGCAGTTCTTC.

The rearrangement uses TRBV19 and TRBJ1-1, with 10 positions matching TRBD1. The CDR3 contains 17 residues. J was trimmed by 3 bases and V by 5 bases; bases with no gene match: 12. Germline CDR1 and CDR2: LNHDA and SQIVND (reference sequence). As DNA, the CDR3 is TGTGCCAGTAGTCCGCGGGACAGGGGAAAGGTCGACACTGAAGCTTTCTTT. This codes for CASSPRDRGKVDTEAFF.

The gene calls are TRBV15 and TRBJ1-4; the D is unclear. Looked up from germline, CDR1 is LNHNV and CDR2 is YYDKDF (reference sequence). V was shortened by 1 base and J by 8 bases, with 14 bases between the two germline ends. The CDR3 consists of 15 residues. The CDR3 DNA follows: TGTGCCACCAGCAGAGGAGGGCAGGCGGGAGAAAAACTGTTTTTT. Translation gives CATSRGGQAGEKLFF.

The sample holds many counts of this clonotype. The chain is built from TRBV28 and TRBJ2-2; D is possibly TRBD2 (6 bases). The CDR3 runs 17 residues. The germline V gene encodes CDR1 MDHEN and CDR2 SYDVKM. Trimming took 3 bases from V and 6 from J, leaving 20 bases between them. The CDR3 is CASSFRATRGDSGELFF. The CDR3 DNA is TGTGCCAGCAGTTTCCGCGCGACGCGGGGAGATTCCGGGGAGCTGTTTTTT.

There are many counts of this clonotype. The rearrangement uses TRBV12-3 or TRBV12-4 and TRBJ2-2; 8 bases are shared with TRBD1. The V segment lost 6 bases and the J segment 1 base; nucleotides outside the gene matches: 4. The CDR3 loop spans 15 amino acids. CDR3 amino acids: CASRRTGRNTGELFF. CDR3 nucleotides: TGTGCCAGCAGAAGGACAGGGCGGAACACCGGGGAGCTGTTTTTT.

The rearrangement links TRBV5-5 to TRBJ2-3; D gene unclear. CDR3 length equals 14 residues. V gave up 3 bases and J gave up 3 bases, with 11 bases separating them. CDR1 is SGHKS and CDR2 is YYEKEE in the germline V gene (reference sequence). The CDR3 bases are TGTGCCAGCAGCTCGGCCCTAGAAACAGATACGCAGTATTTT. Its protein product is CASSSALETDTQYF.

This clonotype was observed many times. The genes are TRBV7-2 and TRBJ2-3; 10 bases fit TRBD1. V dropped 4 bases and J dropped 1; count of bases not matched to a gene: 8. The CDR3 totals 17 residues. Germline CDR1 SGHTA, CDR2 FQGNSA. CDR3 in DNA: TGTGCCAGCAGCTCCCCCGCCGGGACAGGGGGCACAGATACGCAGTATTTT. This sequence encodes CASSSPAGTGGTDTQYF.

This clonotype was counted ten times or more. V is TRBV6-1 and J is TRBJ2-7, with D perhaps TRBD1 (5 bases). Germline V gives CDR1 MNHNS, CDR2 SASEGT. The V end was cut by 4 bases, the J end by 3 bases, with 10 bases between. CDR3 length: 13 residues. The CDR3 loop reads CASSGTFLYEQYF. As DNA, the CDR3 is TGTGCCAGCAGTGGGACATTCCTCTACGAGCAGTACTTC.

In its sample, this clonotype was seen a few times. The chain employs TRBV20-1 and TRBJ1-2, with a tentative D call TRBD1 (6 bases). Trimming shortened V by 5 bases and J by 2 bases, and 15 bases separated the two germline ends. This CDR3 has 14 residues. From germline, CDR1 is DFQATT and CDR2 SNEGSKA (reference sequence). CDR3 nucleotide sequence: TGCAGTGCTTCCCTTTTAGGGGGAAACTATGGCTACACCTTC. Protein: CSASLLGGNYGYTF.

This clonotype was counted between two and nine times. The chain joins TRBV12-3 or TRBV12-4 to TRBJ1-3; a possible D gene is TRBD1 (5 bases). V was shortened by 6 bases and J by 4 bases, with 16 bases between the two germline ends. This CDR3 comprises 15 residues. CDR3 protein: CASSPGGGLGNTIYF. The CDR3 DNA sequence: TGTGCCAGCAGCCCTGGCGGGGGGTTAGGAAACACCATATATTTT.

The chain combines TRBV5-6 with TRBJ2-7; 7 bases match TRBD1. From germline, CDR1 is SGHDT and CDR2 YYEEEE. With V trimmed by 2 bases and J by 6 bases, 8 bases remained unmatched. The CDR3 is 14 amino acids. In nucleotides, the CDR3 is TGTGCCAGCAGCTTAGACAGGGTGTTGGGCGAGCAGTACTTC. It translates to CASSLDRVLGEQYF.

The chain is built from TRBV7-2 and TRBJ1-2, with a weak D call TRBD1 (6 bases). Trimming left V 5 bases short and J 9 bases short, with 13 bases between. From germline, CDR1 is SGHTA and CDR2 FQGNSA. The CDR3 length is 12 residues. The CDR3 DNA reads as TGTGCCAGCAGCGTAGGGGGGGCTAGCTACACCTTC. As protein: CASSVGGASYTF.

The chain employs TRBV2 and TRBJ1-4; 8 bases agree with TRBD1. Looked up from germline, CDR1 is SNHLY and CDR2 is FYNNEI. CDR3 size: 15 residues. J gave up 5 bases and V 8 bases, and 10 bases lay outside the gene matches. The CDR3, as DNA: TGTGCCAGCGGGGAGGACAGGGCCTTGAATGAAAAACTGTTTTTT. Its protein is CASGEDRALNEKLFF.

This clonotype was seen many times. The rearrangement links TRBV11-2 to TRBJ2-3; 9 positions agree with TRBD2. Germline V gene lookup returns CDR1 SGHAT and CDR2 FQNNGV. V trimming: 3 bases; J trimming: 3 bases; junction bases outside the gene matches: 7. This CDR3 region has 16 residues. The CDR3 nucleotides are TGTGCCAGCAGCTTTGGGGCGGGGGGGGTTACAGATACGCAGTATTTT. Encoded protein: CASSFGAGGVTDTQYF.

This clonotype was observed a few times. CDR3 in amino acids: CSARDSAGGTEAFF. CDR3 coding DNA: TGCAGTGCTAGAGATTCAGCGGGAGGGACTGAAGCTTTCTTT. The genes are TRBV20-1 and TRBJ1-1; no firm D call. There are 14 residues in the CDR3. Trimming took 0 bases from V and 5 from J, leaving 13 bases between them. CDR1 DFQATT and CDR2 SNEGSKA come from the germline V gene (reference sequence).

The chain carries TRBV5-4 and TRBJ2-3; 9 bases are a match to TRBD2. The CDR3 is 15 residues long. The V gene end was trimmed by 4 bases and the J gene end by 0 bases; junction bases not matched to a gene: 3. Germline CDR1 SGHNT, CDR2 YYREEE (reference sequence). CDR3 loop: CASSETSGSTDTQYF. The CDR3 DNA reads TGTGCCAGCAGCGAAACTAGCGGGAGCACAGATACGCAGTATTTT. Full variable domain (outside the CDR3, taken from reference TRBV5-4 and TRBJ2-3): ETGVTQSPTHLIKTRGQQVTLRCSSQSGHNTVSWYQQALGQGPQFIFQYYREEENGRGNFPPRFSGLQFPNYSSELNVNALELDDSALYLCASSETSGSTDTQYFGPGTRLTVL.

This clonotype has just a few counts. This chain links TRBV12-3 or TRBV12-4 with TRBJ2-3; 10 bases agree with TRBD2. V trimming: 5 bases; J trimming: 8 bases; junction bases outside the gene matches: 7. This CDR3 comprises 14 residues. The CDR3 DNA sequence: TGTGCCAGCAGTCCTAGCGGGGGCTCGTCTACGCAGTATTTT. Translated: CASSPSGGSSTQYF.

The chain has TRBV3-1 and TRBJ2-5; 7 nucleotides match TRBD2. Germline values: CDR1 LGHDT, CDR2 YNNKEL (reference sequence). CDR3 length: 15 residues. J gave up 1 base and V 6 bases, and 8 bases lay outside the gene matches. This CDR3 is CASRARGIRQETQYF. In DNA, the CDR3 is TGTGCCAGCAGGGCGCGGGGGATTCGCCAAGAGACCCAGTACTTC.

This sequence joins TRBV5-1 and TRBJ2-1; 7 bases align to TRBD2. The germline gives CDR1 SGHRS, CDR2 YFSETQ. Germline trimming cut 3 bases from V and 3 bases from J; bases unmatched to any gene: 9. This CDR3 spans 16 amino acids. CDR3 sequence: CASSSQGGAIYNEQFF. CDR3 in DNA: TGCGCCAGCAGCTCGCAGGGAGGGGCTATCTACAATGAGCAGTTCTTC. Drawing the rest from reference TRBV5-1 and TRBJ2-1, the complete variable domain is KAGVTQTPRYLIKTRGQQVTLSCSPISGHRSVSWYQQTPGQGLQFLFEYFSETQRNKGNFPGRFSGRQFSNSRSEMNVSTLELGDSALYLCASSSQGGAIYNEQFFGPGTRLTVL.

This clonotype showed up just a few times. The V gene is TRBV13, the J gene TRBJ2-2, with 7 nucleotides matching TRBD1. This CDR3 spans 15 amino acids. The junction had 4 bases not matched to a gene; V was cut back by 3 bases and J by 3 bases. The V gene's germline CDR1 is PRHDT and CDR2 FYEKMQ (reference sequence). The CDR3, as DNA: TGTGCCAGCAGCTTGGAGACAGGGCACACCGGGGAGCTGTTTTTT. Protein product: CASSLETGHTGELFF. Filled out from reference TRBV13 and TRBJ2-2, the complete variable domain reads AAGVIQSPRHLIKEKRETATLKCYPIPRHDTVYWYQQGPGQDPQFLISFYEKMQSDKGSIPDRFSAQQFSDYHSELNMSSLELGDSALYFCASSLETGHTGELFFGEGSRLTVL.

This clonotype was observed a handful of times. J is TRBJ1-1 and V is TRBV4-1; 7 nucleotides match TRBD1. Germline V lookup: CDR1 MGHRA, CDR2 YSYEKL. The length of the CDR3 is 16 residues. Trimming cost V 1 base and J 4 bases; bases outside gene matches: 9. The CDR3 DNA reads as TGCGCCAGCAGCCAAGGGGTAGGGGGCGTGGGCACTGAAGCTTTCTTT. Its translation is CASSQGVGGVGTEAFF.

About this clonotype itself: One end of the junction fails to match germline, which may point to a read error. J is TRBJ2-5 and V is TRBV20-1; 15 nucleotides line up with TRBD2. This CDR3 comprises 16 residues. In germline, CDR1 is DFQATT, CDR2 SNEGSKA (reference sequence). The CDR3 spells CSARGLAGGVGETQYF. CDR3 in DNA: TGCAGTGCGAGAGGACTAGCGGGGGGGGTGGGGGAGACCCAGTACTTC.

The rearrangement links TRBV18 to TRBJ1-5, with 7 bases aligning to TRBD1. This CDR3 is 16 amino acids long. The germline CDR1 and CDR2 sequences are KGHSH and LQKENI. The V gene end was trimmed by 3 bases and the J gene end by 3 bases; junction bases not matched to a gene: 8. CDR3 coding DNA: TGTGCCAGCTCACCGGTTCAAACAGGGGACAATCAGCCCCAGCATTTT. Its translation is CASSPVQTGDNQPQHF.

This clonotype was picked up many times. The CDR3 here is CASSHTPGQGIYGYTF. The CDR3 coding sequence is TGTGCCAGCAGTCACACACCGGGACAGGGGATCTATGGCTACACCTTC. This rearrangement joins TRBV6-1 to TRBJ1-2; TRBD1 matches 10 bases. The CDR3 loop spans 16 amino acids. Germline V CDR1 and CDR2: MNHNS, SASEGT. The ends lost 5 bases at V and 4 bases at J; junction bases unmatched: 10.

This clonotype has a count of ten or more. The chain combines TRBV4-1 with TRBJ2-7; no firm D call. The CDR3 loop spans 18 amino acids. Trimming took off 0 bases at V and 2 bases at J, with 20 bases between the two ends. The germline gives CDR1 MGHRA, CDR2 YSYEKL. In DNA, the CDR3 is TGCGCCAGCAGCCAAGAGGATATGAGTACGGGCTATACCTACGAGCAGTACTTC. Amino acid sequence: CASSQEDMSTGYTYEQYF.

This clonotype has at least ten counts. The chain links TRBV7-6 to TRBJ2-2, with D tentatively TRBD2 (6 bases). The V and J ends lost 2 bases and 0 bases respectively, with 10 bases between them. In germline, CDR1 is SGHVS, CDR2 FNYEAQ. The CDR3 contains 16 residues. In nucleotides, the CDR3 is TGTGCCAGCAGCTTATATGGGGGGTCGAACACCGGGGAGCTGTTTTTT. Translating it yields CASSLYGGSNTGELFF.